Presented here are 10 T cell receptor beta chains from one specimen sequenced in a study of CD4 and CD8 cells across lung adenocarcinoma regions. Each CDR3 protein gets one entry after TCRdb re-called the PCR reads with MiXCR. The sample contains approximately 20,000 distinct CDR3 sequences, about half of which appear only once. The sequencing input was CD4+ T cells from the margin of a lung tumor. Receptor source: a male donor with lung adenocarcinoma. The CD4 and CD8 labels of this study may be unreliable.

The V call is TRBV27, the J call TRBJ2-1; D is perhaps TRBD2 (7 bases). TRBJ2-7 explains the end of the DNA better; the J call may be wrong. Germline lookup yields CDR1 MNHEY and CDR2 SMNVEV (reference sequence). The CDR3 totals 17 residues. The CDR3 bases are TGTGCCAGCAGTGCGGGCCGCGGGGGCCGTGGGCCAGAGACGCAGTACTTC. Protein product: CASSAGRGGRGPETQYF.

The CDR3 DNA sequence: TGTGCCAGCAGTGAAGTTACGGGGGGCAATGAAAAACTGTTTTTT. Its protein is CASSEVTGGNEKLFF. This chain connects TRBV6-1 to TRBJ1-4; D is possibly TRBD1 (6 bases). Trimming took off 1 base at V and 5 bases at J, with 11 bases between the two ends. CDR1 is MNHNS, CDR2 SASEGT, per germline. CDR3 size: 15 residues.

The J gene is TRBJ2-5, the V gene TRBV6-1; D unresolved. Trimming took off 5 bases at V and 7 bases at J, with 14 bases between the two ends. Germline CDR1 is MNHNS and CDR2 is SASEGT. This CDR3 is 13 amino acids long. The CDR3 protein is CASSTTVWGTQYF. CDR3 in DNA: TGTGCCAGCAGTACCACGGTTTGGGGGACCCAGTACTTC.

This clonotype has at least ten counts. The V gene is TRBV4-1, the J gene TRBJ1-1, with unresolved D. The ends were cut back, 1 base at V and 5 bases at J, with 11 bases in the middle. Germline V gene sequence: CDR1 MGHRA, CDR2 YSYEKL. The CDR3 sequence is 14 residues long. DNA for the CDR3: TGCGCCAGCAGCCAAGGTCAAGGGAAGACTGAAGCTTTCTTT. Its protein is CASSQGQGKTEAFF.

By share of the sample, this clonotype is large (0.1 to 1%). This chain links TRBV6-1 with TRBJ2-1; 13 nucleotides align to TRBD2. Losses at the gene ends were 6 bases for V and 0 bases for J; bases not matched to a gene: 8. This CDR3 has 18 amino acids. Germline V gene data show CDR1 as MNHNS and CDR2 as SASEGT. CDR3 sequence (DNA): TGTGCCAGCAGCCACCCTGGGACTAGCGGGACCTCCTACAATGAGCAGTTCTTC. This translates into CASSHPGTSGTSYNEQFF.

The CDR3 DNA reads TGTGCCAGCAGTCCGGGCCGACGGGGCCCTGGGCCAGATACGCAGTACTTC. It encodes CASSPGRRGPGPDTQYF. The chain is built from TRBV27 and TRBJ2-4; either TRBD1 or TRBD2 may fit D (5 bases each). Deletions cut 5 bases from V and 13 bases from J, with 30 bases between. CDR3 length: 17 residues. Germline CDR1 and CDR2: MNHEY and SMNVEV (reference sequence).

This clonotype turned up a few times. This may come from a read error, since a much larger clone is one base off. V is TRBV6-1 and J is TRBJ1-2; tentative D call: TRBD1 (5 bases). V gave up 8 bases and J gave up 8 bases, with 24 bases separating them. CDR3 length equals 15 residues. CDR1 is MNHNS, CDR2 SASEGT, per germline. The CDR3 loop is CASGGGGGGGGGYTF. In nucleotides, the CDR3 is TGTGCCAGCGGTGGGGGGGGGGGGGGGGGGGGGGGCTACACCTTC.

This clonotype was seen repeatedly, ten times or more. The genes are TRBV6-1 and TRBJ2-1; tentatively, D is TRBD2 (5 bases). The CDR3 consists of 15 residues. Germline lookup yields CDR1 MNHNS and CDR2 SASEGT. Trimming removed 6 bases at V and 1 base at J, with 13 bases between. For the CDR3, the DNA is TGTGCCAGCAGCTCTTTAGCGTATTCCTACAATGAGCAGTTCTTC. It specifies CASSSLAYSYNEQFF.

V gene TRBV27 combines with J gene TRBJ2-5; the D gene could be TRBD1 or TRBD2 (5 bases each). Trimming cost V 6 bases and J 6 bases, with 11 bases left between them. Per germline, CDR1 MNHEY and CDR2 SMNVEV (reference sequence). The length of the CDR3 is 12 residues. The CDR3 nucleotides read TGTGCCAGCAGGGGGGACGGTCAGACCCAGTACTTC. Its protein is CASRGDGQTQYF.

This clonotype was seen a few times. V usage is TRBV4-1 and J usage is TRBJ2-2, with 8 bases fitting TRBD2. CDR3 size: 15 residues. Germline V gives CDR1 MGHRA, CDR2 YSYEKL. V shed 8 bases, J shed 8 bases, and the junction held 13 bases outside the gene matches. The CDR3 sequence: CASAGTSGGMGELFF. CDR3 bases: TGCGCCAGCGCCGGGACTAGTGGGGGGATGGGGGAGCTGTTTTTT.